The next 22 T cell receptor beta chains were all read from a single sample in a study of beta chain features in type 1 diabetes. General observations from the study: TCRB CDR3 length was moderately but significantly reduced in all four CD4+ subsets of Type 1 diabetes patients.

Antigen specificity for these receptors is unknown. Since all of the isolated RNA was reverse transcribed, expressed TCRB transcripts were what got sequenced. TCRdb's copy holds only in-frame clones and misses some; the assay was immunoSEQ multiplex PCR. The sample lists approximately 140,000 clones, 7% to 10% occurring once. The sequenced sample consisted of central memory CD4+ T cells from blood. The receptors here all came from a man younger than 45 with type 1 diabetes.

Only a few counts were recorded for this clone. This sequence joins TRBV5-1 and TRBJ2-7, with no clear D. The CDR3 has 13 residues. The germline V gene encodes CDR1 SGHRS and CDR2 YFSETQ. Between the trimmed V and J ends, which lost 5 bases and 0 bases, there was a span of 9 bases. CDR3 region: CASSEPGSYEQYF. The CDR3 region has the DNA TGCGCCAGCAGTGAACCGGGCTCCTACGAGCAGTACTTC.

This clone was seen a handful of times. The chain employs TRBV5-1 and TRBJ2-7, with D unclear. Germline assignment: CDR1 SGHRS and CDR2 YFSETQ. The length of the CDR3 is 13 residues. V lost 0 bases and J lost 6, with 10 bases in between. DNA of the CDR3: TGCGCCAGCAGCTTGGCCCAGGAAATCGAGCAGTACTTC. Residues: CASSLAQEIEQYF.

This clone has just a few counts. The chain employs TRBV18 and TRBJ1-5, with a tentative D call TRBD1 (5 bases). The CDR3 length is 17 residues. CDR1 is KGHSH, CDR2 LQKENI, per germline. Deletions cut 6 bases from V and 0 bases from J, with 18 bases between. CDR3 residues: CASSKERGIFSNQPQHF. Here the CDR3 DNA reads TGTGCCAGCTCGAAGGAGCGGGGGATCTTTAGCAATCAGCCCCAGCATTTT.

The rearrangement joins TRBV9 to TRBJ2-5; TRBD1 agrees at 8 bases. The CDR3 is 15 residues long. V lost 3 bases, J lost 5 bases, and 9 bases stayed unmatched. Germline CDR1 reads SGDLS; CDR2 reads YYNGEE. CDR3 nucleotides: TGTGCCAGCAGCGGCCTACAGGGGGAGGAGGAGACCCAGTACTTC. Translated, it gives CASSGLQGEEETQYF.

There are a few counts of this clone. This rearrangement joins TRBV11-1 to TRBJ2-1, with 7 bases identical to TRBD2. Looked up from germline, CDR1 is SGHAT and CDR2 is FQDESV (reference sequence). Trimming took 1 base from V and 2 from J; bases not matched to a gene: 5. The CDR3 is made up of 16 amino acids. CDR3 coding DNA: TGTGCCAGCAGCTTAGGAATAGGGAGGGCCTACAATGAGCAGTTCTTC. As protein: CASSLGIGRAYNEQFF.

With regard to this clone: Other nucleotide sequences from this sample produce the same CDR3. The V call is TRBV9, the J call TRBJ2-7; the D is unclear. The V end lost 0 bases, the J end lost 0 bases, and 7 bases lay between the germline ends. The germline CDR1 and CDR2 sequences are SGDLS and YYNGEE. The CDR3 extends over 14 amino acids. The CDR3 sequence: CASSVDSGSYEQYF. DNA for the CDR3: TGTGCCAGCAGCGTAGATAGTGGCTCCTACGAGCAGTACTTC.

This clone has just a few counts. V and J are TRBV7-2 and TRBJ1-1; D unclear. V was pared by 7 bases and J by 0 bases, with 12 bases between. The V gene's germline CDR1 is SGHTA and CDR2 FQGNSA. The CDR3 is made up of 14 amino acids. The CDR3 DNA is TGTGCCAGCACCCGACATCCTATGAACACTGAAGCTTTCTTT. Its translation: CASTRHPMNTEAFF.

This clone was observed a few times. The chain combines TRBV6-6 with TRBJ2-7, with a possible D match to TRBD1 (6 bases). Germline V CDR1 and CDR2: MNHNY, SVGAGI (reference sequence). V was pared by 5 bases and J by 5 bases, with 13 bases between. CDR3 size: 13 residues. The CDR3 nucleotides are TGTGCCAGCAGTCCCGGGACATGGGACGAGCAGTACTTC. It yields the protein CASSPGTWDEQYF.

The V and J genes are TRBV7-2 and TRBJ2-2; D is unclear. From germline, CDR1 is SGHTA and CDR2 FQGNSA. CDR3 length: 15 amino acids. Trimming cost V 1 base and J 6 bases, with 12 bases left between them. CDR3 protein: CASSLVLNIPGELFF. The CDR3 DNA sequence: TGTGCCAGCAGCTTAGTTCTCAACATACCCGGGGAGCTGTTTTTT. Combining the CDR3 with reference TRBV7-2 and TRBJ2-2 gives the whole variable domain GAGVSQSPSNKVTEKGKDVELRCDPISGHTALYWYRQSLGQGLEFLIYFQGNSAPDKSGLPSDRFSAERTGGSVSTLTIQRTQQEDSAVYLCASSLVLNIPGELFFGEGSRLTVL.

This clone has just a few counts. The chain uses TRBV30 and TRBJ1-4; D not certain. The CDR3 totals 13 residues. The germline gives CDR1 GTSNPN, CDR2 SVGIG (reference sequence). Trimming took off 4 bases at V and 3 bases at J, with 9 bases between the two ends. CDR3 sequence reads: CAWTGTANEKLFF. As DNA, the CDR3 is TGTGCCTGGACCGGCACAGCTAATGAAAAACTGTTTTTT.

This clone appeared many times. The chain carries TRBV7-2 and TRBJ2-3; maybe TRBD1 (5 bases). Germline V gene lookup returns CDR1 SGHTA and CDR2 FQGNSA. CDR3 length: 14 amino acids. V lost 1 base to trimming and J lost 2 bases, with 7 bases between them. The CDR3 DNA follows: TGTGCCAGCAGCTTAGACAGGACCACAGATACGCAGTATTTT. Amino acids: CASSLDRTTDTQYF. The variable domain in full, completed from reference TRBV7-2 and TRBJ2-3, reads GAGVSQSPSNKVTEKGKDVELRCDPISGHTALYWYRQSLGQGLEFLIYFQGNSAPDKSGLPSDRFSAERTGGSVSTLTIQRTQQEDSAVYLCASSLDRTTDTQYFGPGTRLTVL.

This clone was seen a few times. The chain has TRBV6-6 and TRBJ1-5; perhaps TRBD1 as D (6 bases). Per the germline V gene, CDR1 is MNHNY and CDR2 is SVGAGI (reference sequence). The V and J ends lost 2 bases and 4 bases respectively, with 12 bases between them. CDR3 length: 15 amino acids. CDR3 amino acids: CASSYEGGWNQPQHF. The DNA for the CDR3 is TGTGCCAGCAGTTACGAAGGGGGTTGGAATCAGCCCCAGCATTTT.

The J gene is TRBJ2-5, the V gene TRBV11-2; 7 positions agree with TRBD1. J was trimmed by 7 bases and V by 1 base; bases with no gene match: 6. Germline assignment: CDR1 SGHAT and CDR2 FQNNGV. The length of the CDR3 is 14 residues. This chain's CDR3 is CASSLARDSRTQYF. CDR3 coding DNA: TGTGCCAGCAGCTTAGCCCGGGACAGCAGGACCCAGTACTTC.

A note on this clone: Other DNA sequences in this sample translate to the same CDR3. CDR3 amino acids: CASSPTGTGNTEAFF. The CDR3 DNA sequence: TGTGCCAGCTCACCAACCGGGACAGGGAACACTGAAGCTTTCTTT. The chain links TRBV18 to TRBJ1-1; 8 nucleotides align to TRBD1. V shed 2 bases and J 1 base; nucleotides not matched to a gene: 3. CDR1 and CDR2 (germline): KGHSH, LQKENI. This CDR3 is built from 15 residues.

The rearrangement links TRBV4-3 to TRBJ1-3, with D perhaps matching TRBD1 (6 bases). The CDR3 covers 16 residues. Germline V gives CDR1 LGHNA, CDR2 YSLEER. V lost 3 bases to trimming and J lost 0 bases, with 12 bases between them. The CDR3 is CASSHSTGRSGNTIYF. The CDR3 bases are TGCGCCAGCAGCCATTCGACAGGCCGCTCTGGAAACACCATATATTTT.

The chain links TRBV5-1 to TRBJ2-3, with 11 bases lining up with TRBD1. Germline CDR1 is SGHRS and CDR2 is YFSETQ. The CDR3 length is 15 residues. V dropped 2 bases and J dropped 5; count of bases not matched to a gene: 4. CDR3 nucleotide sequence: TGCGCCAGCAGCTTTCGGACAGGGGGCATAGATACGCAGTATTTT. This encodes CASSFRTGGIDTQYF.

This clone came up a few times. CDR3 DNA: TGTGCCAGCAGCCTCGACAGGGGATACGAGCAGTACTTC. Translated: CASSLDRGYEQYF. The rearrangement joins TRBV11-1 to TRBJ2-7, with TRBD1 matching over 8 bases. This CDR3 has 13 residues. Per the germline V gene, CDR1 is SGHAT and CDR2 is FQDESV (reference sequence). Trimming at V came to 5 bases and at J to 4 bases, leaving 4 bases not matched to a gene. The full variable domain, with the rest looked up from reference TRBV11-1 and TRBJ2-7, is EAEVAQSPRYKITEKSQAVAFWCDPISGHATLYWYRQILGQGPELLVQFQDESVVDDSQLPKDRFSAERLKGVDSTLKIQPAELGDSAMYLCASSLDRGYEQYFGPGTRLTVT.

The chain uses TRBV5-1 and TRBJ2-5; D may be TRBD2 (5 bases). The germline gives CDR1 SGHRS, CDR2 YFSETQ. The CDR3 covers 14 residues. The V gene lost 1 base and the J gene lost 3 bases, with 10 bases spanning the gap. The CDR3 DNA follows: TGCGCCAGCAGCTTGTTAGCGCAAAAAGAGACCCAGTACTTC. Its protein product is CASSLLAQKETQYF.

This clone has a handful of counts. This sequence joins TRBV2 and TRBJ1-6; D gene ambiguous. The V end was cut by 6 bases, the J end by 5 bases, with 14 bases between. CDR3 size: 15 residues. Germline V lookup: CDR1 SNHLY, CDR2 FYNNEI. CDR3 in amino acids: CASRRGWANNSPLHF. The CDR3 nucleotides read TGTGCCAGCAGGCGCGGGTGGGCGAATAATTCACCCCTCCACTTT.

The genes are TRBV6-5 and TRBJ1-2; D remains ambiguous. Trimming removed 0 bases at V and 6 bases at J, with 14 bases between. This CDR3 region has 15 residues. Germline CDR1 MNHEY, CDR2 SVGAGI. CDR3 region: CASSYSGEESNGYTF. For the CDR3, the DNA is TGTGCCAGCAGTTACTCCGGGGAGGAAAGCAATGGCTACACCTTC.

This clone was detected many times. The same CDR3 can be traced to other DNA sequences in this sample. This chain joins TRBV18 and TRBJ2-1; D is ambiguous. Trimming shortened V by 3 bases and J by 0 bases, and 6 bases separated the two germline ends. The CDR3 is 14 amino acids. CDR1 KGHSH and CDR2 LQKENI come from the germline V gene. CDR3 residues: CASSPGSSYNEQFF. CDR3 sequence (DNA): TGTGCCAGCTCACCGGGCAGCTCCTACAATGAGCAGTTCTTC.

As DNA, the CDR3 is TGTGCCAGCAAAGGACAGGGTGGGGAACTGTTTTTT. Translation: CASKGQGGELFF. V is TRBV7-6 and J is TRBJ1-4; 8 positions agree with TRBD1. Losses at the gene ends were 7 bases for V and 12 bases for J; bases not matched to a gene: 7. Germline V CDR1 and CDR2: SGHVS, FNYEAQ. The CDR3 length is 12 residues.